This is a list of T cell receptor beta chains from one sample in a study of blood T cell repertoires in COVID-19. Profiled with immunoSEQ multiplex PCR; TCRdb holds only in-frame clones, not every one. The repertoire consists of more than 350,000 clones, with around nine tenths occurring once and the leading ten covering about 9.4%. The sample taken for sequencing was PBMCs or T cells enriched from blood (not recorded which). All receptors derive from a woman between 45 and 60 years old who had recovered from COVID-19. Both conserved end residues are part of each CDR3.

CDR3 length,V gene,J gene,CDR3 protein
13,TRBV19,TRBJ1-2,CASSAEILYGYTF
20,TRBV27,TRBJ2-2,CASSSLTSVFRDTNTGELFF
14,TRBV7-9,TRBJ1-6,CASNPTGTGSPLHF
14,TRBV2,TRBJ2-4,CASRRTDRGNIQYF
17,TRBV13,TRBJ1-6,CASSLGRQGPYNSPLHF
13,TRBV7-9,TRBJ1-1,CASSPRGNTEAFF
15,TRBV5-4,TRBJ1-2,CASSPSGTGARGYTF
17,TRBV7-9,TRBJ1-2,CASSHRDSDRPNYGYTF
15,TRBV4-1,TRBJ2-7,CASSQPTQGSYEQYF
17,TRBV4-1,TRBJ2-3,CASSPHPTSTNTDTQYF
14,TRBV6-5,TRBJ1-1,CASRRTTGKIKAFF
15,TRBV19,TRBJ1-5,CASTTGGFSNQPQHF
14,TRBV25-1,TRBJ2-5,CASSDQRGKETQYF
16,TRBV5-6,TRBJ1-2,CASSLGGGAVSYGYTF
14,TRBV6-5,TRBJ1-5,CASRREQGGQPQHF
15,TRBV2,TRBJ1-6,CASSESRQNYSPLHF
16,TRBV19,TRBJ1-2,CASSTGTHRGSYGYTF
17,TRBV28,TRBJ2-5,CASSSGLAGANQETQYF
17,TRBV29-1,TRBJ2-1,CSVEGGSSGGSYNEQFF
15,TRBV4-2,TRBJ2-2,CASSPMDRGGGELFF
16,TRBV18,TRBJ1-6,CASSTSDRGGRSPLHF
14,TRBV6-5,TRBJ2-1,CASGLTSSGNEQFF
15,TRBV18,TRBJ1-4,CASSSQGAANEKLFF
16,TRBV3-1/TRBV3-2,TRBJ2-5,CASSQVPGLERKTQYF
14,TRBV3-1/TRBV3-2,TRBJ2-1,CASSQSRGLDEQFF
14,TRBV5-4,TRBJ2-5,CASTTSGSGETQYF
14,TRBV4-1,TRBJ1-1,CASSPNRGYTEAFF
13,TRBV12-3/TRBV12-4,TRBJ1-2,CASGHGGAVGYTF
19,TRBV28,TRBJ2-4,CASRVSSLRQVGAKNIQYF
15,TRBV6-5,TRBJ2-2,CASRPGQGWTGELFF
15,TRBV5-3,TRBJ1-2,CARSSYPGDSYGYTF
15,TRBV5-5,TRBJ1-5,CASSFGSGGNQPQHF
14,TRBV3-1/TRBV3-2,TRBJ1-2,CASSLRVGGYGYTF
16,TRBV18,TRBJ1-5,CASSAFGQDSNQPQHF
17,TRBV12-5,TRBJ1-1,CASAMPAEQGASTEAFF
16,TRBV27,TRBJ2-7,CASSSVAGASSYEQYF
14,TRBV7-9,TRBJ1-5,CASSLAGLNQPQHF
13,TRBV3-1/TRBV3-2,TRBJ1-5,CASSLLGDQPQHF
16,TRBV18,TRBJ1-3,CASSPTGSGSGNTIYF
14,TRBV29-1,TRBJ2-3,CSVVRGGSTDTQYF
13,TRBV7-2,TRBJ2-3,CASSLGEGDTQYF